The 27 T cell receptor beta chains below all came from one sample that was sequenced in a study of blood T cell repertoires in COVID-19. Clones were read by immunoSEQ multiplex PCR, and TCRdb kept only the in-frame ones, dropping some. The data contain more than 55,000 clones, around 70% of them singletons. The sample comprised peripheral blood. These receptors were collected from a woman between 70 and 85 years old with acute or convalescent COVID-19.

The chain has TRBV24-1 and TRBJ2-7, with 9 bases matching TRBD1. The CDR3 contains 13 residues. CDR1 is KGHDR, CDR2 SFDVKD, per germline. V lost 4 bases to trimming and J lost 6 bases; unmatched junction nucleotides: 3. In DNA, the CDR3 is TGTGCCACCAGTGACCGGACAGGGGTCGAGCAGTACGTC. Translation: CATSDRTGVEQYV.

This clone has more than one count but fewer than ten. The rearrangement links TRBV5-6 to TRBJ1-5, with D maybe TRBD1 (6 bases). Germline V gene lookup returns CDR1 SGHDT and CDR2 YYEEEE. The CDR3 contains 15 residues. The V end was cut by 3 bases, the J end by 3 bases, with 13 bases between. The CDR3 protein is CASSSRDRSNQPQHF. CDR3 nucleotides: TGTGCCAGCAGCTCCCGAGACAGGTCCAATCAGCCCCAGCATTTT.

The V and J genes are TRBV18 and TRBJ1-4; tentative D call: TRBD1 (5 bases). The V gene's germline CDR1 is KGHSH and CDR2 LQKENI. The V gene lost 8 bases and the J gene lost 5 bases, with 21 bases spanning the gap. CDR3 size: 16 residues. CDR3 loop: CASAPPGGRVNEKLFF. The CDR3 DNA reads as TGTGCCAGCGCCCCTCCGGGCGGCAGGGTGAATGAAAAACTGTTTTTT. Looking up the rest from reference TRBV18 and TRBJ1-4 gives the full variable domain: NAGVMQNPRHLVRRRGQEARLRCSPMKGHSHVYWYRQLPEEGLKFMVYLQKENIIDESGMPKERFSAEFPKEGPSILRIQQVVRGDSAAYFCASAPPGGRVNEKLFFGSGTQLSVL.

The J gene is TRBJ2-1, the V gene TRBV6-5; D might be TRBD1 (5 bases). The CDR3 is 14 amino acids. The germline V and J ends were trimmed by 6 bases and 1 base, with 10 bases remaining between them. Germline V gene sequence: CDR1 MNHEY, CDR2 SVGAGI. Here the CDR3 DNA reads TGTGCCAGCAGCAGGGTGGTGTCCTACAATGAGCAGTTCTTC. Its protein product is CASSRVVSYNEQFF.

This chain connects TRBV10-3 to TRBJ1-1; D perhaps matches TRBD1 (5 bases). V shed 2 bases and J shed 5 bases, with 12 bases lying between them. Germline CDR1 reads ENHRY; CDR2 reads SYGVKD. The CDR3 has 14 amino acids. CDR3 sequence: CAISERQGRTEAFF. In DNA form, the CDR3 reads TGTGCCATCAGTGAGAGGCAGGGCAGGACTGAAGCTTTCTTT.

The gene calls are TRBV19 and TRBJ1-1; no clear D gene. Germline V CDR1 and CDR2: LNHDA, SQIVND (reference sequence). V shed 7 bases and J shed 4 bases, with 13 bases lying between them. CDR3 length: 13 residues. The CDR3 bases are TGTGCCAGTAAGTCCCCCGGGAGCACTGAAGCTTTCTTT. Residues: CASKSPGSTEAFF. The full variable domain, its missing parts supplied by reference TRBV19 and TRBJ1-1, is DGGITQSPKYLFRKEGQNVTLSCEQNLNHDAMYWYRQDPGQGLRLIYYSQIVNDFQKGDIAEGYSVSREKKESFPLTVTSAQKNPTAFYLCASKSPGSTEAFFGQGTRLTVV.

This clone was counted between two and nine times. The genes are TRBV6-6 and TRBJ1-2; D call uncertain. The CDR3 sequence is 14 residues long. Trimming removed 0 bases at V and 8 bases at J, with 13 bases between. The V gene's germline CDR1 is MNHNY and CDR2 SVGAGI (reference sequence). In nucleotides, the CDR3 is TGTGCCAGCAGTTACTCACTGAGGACTACCGGCTACACCTTC. This encodes CASSYSLRTTGYTF.

The chain uses TRBV10-1 and TRBJ1-2; D is undetermined. From germline, CDR1 is WNHNN and CDR2 SYGVQD (reference sequence). The CDR3 extends over 14 amino acids. CDR3 in amino acids: CATPRVLANYGYTF. The DNA for the CDR3 is TGCGCAACCCCCCGGGTCTTAGCTAACTATGGCTACACCTTC.

The J gene is TRBJ2-1, the V gene TRBV10-3, with 9 nucleotides matching TRBD1. V was clipped by 6 bases and J by 10 bases; unmatched bases: 4. This CDR3 comprises 12 residues. The germline gives CDR1 ENHRY, CDR2 SYGVKD. CDR3 region: CAISSGTGEQFF. The CDR3 nucleotides are TGTGCCATCAGCTCCGGGACAGGGGAGCAGTTCTTC.

This chain links TRBV29-1 with TRBJ2-5, with TRBD1 identical over 9 bases. Germline CDR1 SQVTM, CDR2 ANQGSEA. The CDR3 extends over 13 amino acids. V gave up 4 bases and J gave up 5 bases; unmatched junction bases: 5. The DNA for the CDR3 is TGCAGCGTTGGGACAGGGGCAGGCGAGACCCAGTACTTC. Encoded protein: CSVGTGAGETQYF.

This chain links TRBV5-1 with TRBJ2-2; TRBD2 agrees at 8 bases. CDR3 length: 17 residues. V shed 5 bases and J 3 bases; nucleotides not matched to a gene: 12. Germline CDR1 SGHRS, CDR2 YFSETQ. The CDR3 protein is CASSKESGGRHTGELFF. CDR3 bases: TGCGCCAGCAGTAAAGAATCGGGGGGGCGTCACACCGGGGAGCTGTTTTTT.

The chain recombines TRBV9 with TRBJ1-1; D call uncertain. The ends were cut back, 5 bases at V and 5 bases at J, with 16 bases in the middle. The V gene's germline CDR1 is SGDLS and CDR2 YYNGEE. There are 14 residues in the CDR3. CDR3 sequence: CASRVPYLSTEAFF. The CDR3 DNA reads as TGTGCCAGCAGGGTCCCTTATTTGAGTACTGAAGCTTTCTTT. Full variable domain (outside the CDR3, taken from reference TRBV9 and TRBJ1-1): DSGVTQTPKHLITATGQRVTLRCSPRSGDLSVYWYQQSLDQGLQFLIQYYNGEERAKGNILERFSAQQFPDLHSELNLSSLELGDSALYFCASRVPYLSTEAFFGQGTRLTVV.

The rearrangement uses TRBV10-3 and TRBJ2-4; 14 bases line up with TRBD2. This CDR3 contains 17 residues. Trimming at V came to 6 bases and at J to 8 bases, leaving 12 bases not matched to a gene. The germline gives CDR1 ENHRY, CDR2 SYGVKD. The CDR3 coding sequence is TGTGCCATCAGCTCTCGGACTAGCGGGGGGTCCAGGGACATTCAGTACTTC. Protein sequence: CAISSRTSGGSRDIQYF.

The chain uses TRBV10-3 and TRBJ2-1; TRBD2 matches 12 bases. Trimming cost V 5 bases and J 8 bases; bases outside gene matches: 4. Germline V gene lookup returns CDR1 ENHRY and CDR2 SYGVKD. This CDR3 comprises 14 residues. CDR3 coding DNA: TGTGCCATCAGTCTGACTAGCGGGGGCTATGAGCAGTTCTTC. Translation: CAISLTSGGYEQFF.

In its sample, this clone was seen a few times. V gene TRBV7-3 combines with J gene TRBJ2-1; tentative D call: TRBD1 (5 bases). The CDR3 spans 15 residues. V was pared by 0 bases and J by 4 bases, with 10 bases between. Germline CDR1 is SGHTA and CDR2 is FQGTGA. The CDR3 loop reads CASSLTRDSYNEQFF. DNA for the CDR3: TGTGCCAGCAGCTTAACCCGAGACAGTTACAATGAGCAGTTCTTC.

The rearrangement links TRBV5-4 to TRBJ1-1, with no clear D. Trimming took off 1 base at V and 7 bases at J, with 8 bases between the two ends. Germline lookup yields CDR1 SGHNT and CDR2 YYREEE (reference sequence). There are 12 residues in the CDR3. The CDR3 DNA is TGTGCCAGCAGCTTGTCCAGGAATGAAGCTTTCTTT. Translating it yields CASSLSRNEAFF.

J is TRBJ1-1 and V is TRBV29-1; D unresolved. The CDR3 totals 17 residues. Germline V gives CDR1 SQVTM, CDR2 ANQGSEA. Trimming left V 5 bases short and J 3 bases short, with 25 bases between. The CDR3 DNA reads as TGCAGCGTTCTCTCCGGGCAGTCGGGAAGCGCGGACACTGAAGCTTTCTTT. This sequence encodes CSVLSGQSGSADTEAFF.

V is TRBV6-4 and J is TRBJ1-2, with a tentative D call TRBD1 (5 bases). The CDR3 length is 15 residues. Trimming pared 5 bases from V and 6 bases from J, leaving 19 bases between. CDR1 is MRHNA, CDR2 SNTAGT, per germline. CDR3 nucleotide sequence: TGTGCCAGCAGTACTACCTGGGGGGTGGCCAATGGCTACACCTTC. It encodes CASSTTWGVANGYTF.

This rearrangement joins TRBV27 to TRBJ1-2, with a possible D match to TRBD1 (6 bases). The germline V gene encodes CDR1 MNHEY and CDR2 SMNVEV (reference sequence). CDR3 size: 16 residues. Trimming shortened V by 5 bases and J by 3 bases, and 19 bases separated the two germline ends. CDR3 sequence: CASSPRGGSPYYGYTF. CDR3 nucleotide sequence: TGTGCCAGCAGTCCGAGGGGGGGGTCACCCTACTATGGCTACACCTTC.

The chain uses TRBV6-5 and TRBJ1-1, with 7 bases identical to TRBD1. This CDR3 is built from 15 residues. With 4 bases clipped from V and 3 bases from J, the junction kept 8 bases outside the gene matches. Germline CDR1 MNHEY, CDR2 SVGAGI. The DNA for the CDR3 is TGTGCCAGCAGTTCCCCAGGGGGGAGGTACACTGAAGCTTTCTTT. As protein: CASSSPGGRYTEAFF.

The CDR3 reads CASSQDEEGRGAFF. CDR3 sequence (DNA): TGTGCCAGCAGCCAAGATGAAGAGGGGAGGGGAGCTTTCTTT. This rearrangement joins TRBV4-2 to TRBJ1-1; possibly TRBD1 for D (5 bases). V lost 0 bases and J lost 10, with 15 bases in between. The CDR3 length is 14 residues. The V gene's germline CDR1 is LGHNA and CDR2 YNFKEQ.

The rearrangement uses TRBV10-2 and TRBJ2-3, with D possibly being TRBD2 (6 bases). Germline assignment: CDR1 WSHSY and CDR2 SAAADI. V was cut by 0 bases and J by 4 bases, with 11 bases left in between. The CDR3 runs to 15 residues. In nucleotides, the CDR3 is TGCGCCAGCAGTGAGTCGCGGGATCGGGCAGATACGCAGTATTTT. This sequence encodes CASSESRDRADTQYF.

This chain joins TRBV7-8 and TRBJ1-3, with a weak D call TRBD1 (6 bases). The CDR3 length is 17 residues. Per the germline V gene, CDR1 is SGHVS and CDR2 is FQNEAQ. Trimming pared 2 bases from V and 2 bases from J, leaving 16 bases between. Here the CDR3 DNA reads TGTGCCAGCAGCTTAAAACAGGGTAATATCCCTGGAAACACCATATATTTT. It is translated as CASSLKQGNIPGNTIYF.

The CDR3 sequence is CASSLRTGGETQYF. Written as DNA, the CDR3 is TGTGCCAGCAGCTTGAGGACAGGGGGAGAGACCCAGTACTTC. The chain is built from TRBV7-7 and TRBJ2-5, with 10 bases lining up with TRBD1. CDR3 size: 14 residues. With 3 bases clipped from V and 4 bases from J, the junction kept 2 bases outside the gene matches. The germline CDR1 and CDR2 sequences are SSHAT and FNYEAQ (reference sequence).

The rearrangement joins TRBV20-1 to TRBJ1-2, with TRBD1 matching 9 bases. V lost 3 bases, J lost 7 bases, and 3 bases stayed unmatched. The CDR3 spans 12 residues. Germline V gives CDR1 DFQATT, CDR2 SNEGSKA (reference sequence). CDR3 residues: CSASGDRAGYTF. The CDR3, as DNA: TGCAGTGCTAGTGGGGACAGGGCTGGCTACACCTTC.

This clone was detected a few times. The rearrangement links TRBV19 to TRBJ1-5, with D unclear. Per the germline V gene, CDR1 is LNHDA and CDR2 is SQIVND (reference sequence). The CDR3 runs 15 residues. Trimming took 6 bases from V and 2 from J, leaving 14 bases between them. CDR3 amino acids: CASSLVEGGNQPQHF. As DNA, the CDR3 is TGTGCCAGTAGCCTGGTTGAGGGCGGCAATCAGCCCCAGCATTTT.

This clone occurred a few times. The CDR3 reads CASSITTGSLYGYTF. CDR3 DNA sequence: TGTGCCAGCAGTATTACGACAGGGAGCCTTTATGGCTACACCTTC. The V call is TRBV6-5, the J call TRBJ1-2, with 7 bases fitting TRBD1. Germline V CDR1 and CDR2: MNHEY, SVGAGI. V shed 5 bases and J 5 bases; nucleotides not matched to a gene: 11. This CDR3 spans 15 amino acids.